Presented here are 31 T cell receptor beta chains from one specimen sequenced in a study of cytomegalovirus exposure and HLA in healthy donors. The PCR made use of 60 Vbeta and 13 Jbeta primers. The table came from immunoSEQ multiplex PCR; TCRdb's copy has only in-frame clones and leaves some out. The data contain 95,000 to 150,000 clones, approximately 87% of them singletons. Input material: PBMCs. The receptors were gathered from a man younger than 35 in good health and CMV-seropositive.

This chain joins TRBV27 and TRBJ1-2; D is unresolved. CDR1 is MNHEY, CDR2 SMNVEV, per germline (reference sequence). V lost 3 bases and J 0 bases, leaving 8 bases between the germline ends. This CDR3 is 14 amino acids long. CDR3 DNA sequence: TGTGCCAGCAGTTTGGTCCCAGCTAACTATGGCTACACCTTC. Amino acids: CASSLVPANYGYTF.

The genes are TRBV13 and TRBJ2-2, with 10 bases that match TRBD2. Per germline, CDR1 PRHDT and CDR2 FYEKMQ (reference sequence). J was trimmed by 7 bases and V by 5 bases; bases with no gene match: 10. This CDR3 region has 16 residues. As DNA, the CDR3 is TGTGCCAGCAGCCCCCGCCAGCGGGGGGGCATCGGGGAGCTGTTTTTT. It encodes CASSPRQRGGIGELFF.

The J gene is TRBJ2-3, the V gene TRBV5-6; perhaps TRBD1 as D (6 bases). There are 13 residues in the CDR3. Germline V gene lookup returns CDR1 SGHDT and CDR2 YYEEEE. The V and J ends lost 4 bases and 0 bases respectively, with 6 bases between them. The CDR3 sequence is CASSGGSTDTQYF. In nucleotides, the CDR3 is TGTGCCAGCAGCGGGGGCAGCACAGATACGCAGTATTTT.

Remarks on this clone: The germline gene is not matched at one end of the junction; a read error may be the cause. The chain combines TRBV27 with TRBJ1-1, with 9 bases that match TRBD1. Germline CDR1 is MNHEY and CDR2 is SMNVEV (reference sequence). The CDR3 consists of 15 residues. As DNA, the CDR3 is TGTGCCAGCAGTGCGACAATTACAGGGGGCACTGAAGCTTCCTTT. It translates to CASSATITGGTEASF.

The chain links TRBV29-1 to TRBJ2-2, with 9 bases identical to TRBD1. J was trimmed by 7 bases and V by 6 bases; bases with no gene match: 9. The CDR3 is 14 residues long. Germline loops: CDR1 SQVTM, CDR2 ANQGSEA. The CDR3 reads CSVTQGARGGELFF. For the CDR3, the DNA is TGCAGCGTGACACAGGGGGCAAGGGGCGGGGAGCTGTTTTTT.

This clone was recorded once. The rearrangement links TRBV4-2 to TRBJ1-3; D perhaps matches TRBD1 (5 bases). The CDR3 sequence is 19 residues long. CDR1 and CDR2 (germline): LGHNA, YNFKEQ. V shed 0 bases and J shed 0 bases, with 18 bases lying between them. The CDR3 coding sequence is TGTGCCAGCAGCCAAGAGCTTAGAAGGGGTATCAGCTCTGGAAACACCATATATTTT. The encoded protein is CASSQELRRGISSGNTIYF.

This rearrangement joins TRBV27 to TRBJ1-6; TRBD1 aligns across 9 bases. The CDR3 runs to 15 residues. Germline CDR1 reads MNHEY; CDR2 reads SMNVEV (reference sequence). V lost 0 bases to trimming and J lost 13 bases; unmatched junction nucleotides: 7. This CDR3 is CASSLSDRGRMPLHF. For the CDR3, the DNA is TGTGCCAGCAGTTTATCGGACAGGGGTCGGATGCCCCTCCACTTT.

V and J are TRBV28 and TRBJ1-2, with D perhaps matching TRBD1 (6 bases). Deletions cut 3 bases from V and 13 bases from J, with 21 bases between. The length of the CDR3 is 14 residues. Germline CDR1 and CDR2: MDHEN and SYDVKM. The CDR3 DNA is TGTGCCAGCAGTTTCTCGGGCAGGGGAATAGGTGGCACCTTC. Translating gives CASSFSGRGIGGTF.

J is TRBJ1-5 and V is TRBV18; TRBD1 matches at 9 bases. Germline V gene sequence: CDR1 KGHSH, CDR2 LQKENI. This CDR3 is 15 amino acids long. V was pared by 3 bases and J by 6 bases, with 6 bases of the junction left unmatched. The CDR3 spells CASSPGQGAAQPQHF. The CDR3, as DNA: TGTGCCAGCTCACCGGGACAGGGAGCCGCTCAGCCCCAGCATTTT.

This clone was detected once. The genes are TRBV9 and TRBJ2-3, with a possible D match to TRBD2 (6 bases). Germline CDR1 SGDLS, CDR2 YYNGEE. V lost 3 bases and J 5 bases, leaving 10 bases between the germline ends. The CDR3 spans 13 residues. CDR3 in DNA: TGTGCCAGCAGCGGGGGGGAAGGAGATACGCAGTATTTT. Amino acid sequence: CASSGGEGDTQYF.

The CDR3 region has the DNA TGCGCCAGCAGCCCTTCGAAGGGGGCGTACACTGAAGCTTTCTTT. Translating it yields CASSPSKGAYTEAFF. This rearrangement joins TRBV4-1 to TRBJ1-1, with 7 positions matching TRBD1. This CDR3 region has 15 residues. CDR1 and CDR2 from the germline V gene are MGHRA and YSYEKL. V dropped 4 bases and J dropped 3; count of bases not matched to a gene: 8.

The V call is TRBV4-2, the J call TRBJ2-7, with 8 nucleotides matching TRBD2. The germline V gene encodes CDR1 LGHNA and CDR2 YNFKEQ. V dropped 4 bases and J dropped 0; count of bases not matched to a gene: 5. The length of the CDR3 is 15 residues. CDR3 sequence: CASSLAGLSSYEQYF. CDR3 nucleotides: TGTGCCAGCAGCCTAGCGGGGTTGAGCTCCTACGAGCAGTACTTC.

The chain recombines TRBV5-5 with TRBJ1-5, with 7 nucleotides matching TRBD1. Trimming removed 4 bases from V and 6 bases from J; junction bases left unmatched: 7. The germline V gene encodes CDR1 SGHKS and CDR2 YYEKEE (reference sequence). CDR3 length equals 14 residues. The CDR3: CASSLQGPGQPQHF. The CDR3 region has the DNA TGTGCCAGCAGCCTACAGGGGCCTGGTCAGCCCCAGCATTTT.

There are a few counts of this clone. The rearrangement links TRBV13 to TRBJ2-7; 7 bases are shared with TRBD1. The CDR3 runs to 15 residues. The V segment lost 6 bases and the J segment 2 bases; nucleotides outside the gene matches: 10. CDR1 is PRHDT and CDR2 is FYEKMQ in the germline V gene (reference sequence). The CDR3 DNA reads TGTGCCAGCAGTTTACCGGGACAGCTACCCTACGAGCAGTACTTC. Translating it yields CASSLPGQLPYEQYF.

The DNA for the CDR3 is TGTGCCAGCAGCTTGCAGACCTACGAGCAGTACTTC. Translating gives CASSLQTYEQYF. The genes are TRBV7-9 and TRBJ2-7; D is unresolved. V was trimmed by 3 bases and J by 2 bases, leaving 5 bases between them. The CDR3 spans 12 residues. Germline loops: CDR1 SEHNR, CDR2 FQNEAQ (reference sequence).

This clone was picked up one time. The V gene is TRBV4-1, the J gene TRBJ2-2; D perhaps matches TRBD1 (5 bases). CDR3 length: 14 amino acids. CDR1 is MGHRA, CDR2 YSYEKL, per germline. V was shortened by 3 bases and J by 6 bases, with 11 bases between the two germline ends. CDR3 DNA sequence: TGCGCCAGCAGCCAGCAGGGTTGGTCCGGGGAGCTGTTTTTT. Translation: CASSQQGWSGELFF.

The CDR3 DNA sequence: TGTGCCAGCAGCACGCCGACAGGGAAAGTAAACTCGTCCTACGAGCAGTACTTC. The encoded protein is CASSTPTGKVNSSYEQYF. The chain recombines TRBV21-1 with TRBJ2-7; TRBD1, the table's D call, lacks a check against the DNA. TRBV21-1 is a listed pseudogene. This CDR3 has 18 residues.

The rearrangement uses TRBV18 and TRBJ2-7; 10 bases align to TRBD1. CDR3 length: 15 residues. With 0 bases clipped from V and 7 bases from J, the junction kept 6 bases outside the gene matches. Germline V gives CDR1 KGHSH, CDR2 LQKENI. CDR3 in amino acids: CASSPPTGGVREQYF. CDR3 DNA: TGTGCCAGCTCACCACCGACAGGGGGCGTGAGGGAGCAGTACTTC.

The V and J genes are TRBV7-9 and TRBJ2-3; perhaps TRBD2 as D (7 bases). Looked up from germline, CDR1 is SEHNR and CDR2 is FQNEAQ (reference sequence). Trimming removed 1 base from V and 2 bases from J, with 10 bases in between. The CDR3 length is 15 residues. CDR3 loop: CASSLGRGATDTQYF. Here the CDR3 DNA reads TGTGCCAGCAGCTTAGGTCGGGGGGCCACAGATACGCAGTATTTT.

This chain uses TRBV15 with TRBJ1-1; perhaps TRBD1 as D (6 bases). The length of the CDR3 is 14 residues. Between the trimmed V and J ends, which lost 4 bases and 3 bases, there was a span of 12 bases. Germline loops: CDR1 LNHNV, CDR2 YYDKDF (reference sequence). The CDR3 region is CATSIYRDHTEAFF. In nucleotides, the CDR3 is TGTGCCACCAGCATTTACAGGGACCACACTGAAGCTTTCTTT. The entire variable domain, with the rest obtained from reference TRBV15 and TRBJ1-1, is as follows: DAMVIQNPRYQVTQFGKPVTLSCSQTLNHNVMYWYQQKSSQAPKLLFHYYDKDFNNEADTPDNFQSRRPNTSFCFLDIRSPGLGDTAMYLCATSIYRDHTEAFFGQGTRLTVV.

This rearrangement joins TRBV13 to TRBJ1-2, with a tentative D call TRBD1 (5 bases). V was shortened by 0 bases and J by 7 bases, with 12 bases between the two germline ends. Per the germline V gene, CDR1 is PRHDT and CDR2 is FYEKMQ (reference sequence). CDR3 length equals 14 residues. The CDR3 region has the DNA TGTGCCAGCAGCTTAGGGCAGGGAATAAGTGGCTACACCTTC. The encoded protein is CASSLGQGISGYTF.

The chain is built from TRBV25-1 and TRBJ2-3; TRBD2 might be the D (5 bases). V shed 0 bases and J shed 0 bases, with 13 bases lying between them. Germline CDR1 reads MGHDK; CDR2 reads SYGVNS. The CDR3 has 17 residues. The CDR3 sequence: CASSEYSGSGSTDTQYF. The CDR3 bases are TGTGCCAGCAGTGAATATTCCGGATCGGGGAGCACAGATACGCAGTATTTT.

This clone was recorded only once. The chain links TRBV15 to TRBJ2-2; D remains ambiguous. V dropped 0 bases and J dropped 2 bases, with 13 bases sitting between them. Looked up from germline, CDR1 is LNHNV and CDR2 is YYDKDF (reference sequence). The CDR3 consists of 17 residues. The CDR3 bases are TGTGCCACCAGCAGAGATGGCAAGATATTTAACACCGGGGAGCTGTTTTTT. Amino acids: CATSRDGKIFNTGELFF.

This rearrangement joins TRBV7-9 to TRBJ1-3; 12 bases agree with TRBD1. The CDR3 is 19 amino acids. Germline-derived CDR1 and CDR2 are SEHNR and FQNEAQ (reference sequence). V dropped 2 bases and J dropped 1; count of bases not matched to a gene: 9. CDR3 protein: CASSLKGQGAISSGNTIYF. The CDR3 bases are TGTGCCAGCAGCTTAAAGGGACAGGGGGCTATTTCTTCTGGAAACACCATATATTTT.

This sequence joins TRBV20-1 and TRBJ1-1; D is unclear. Looked up from germline, CDR1 is DFQATT and CDR2 is SNEGSKA (reference sequence). This CDR3 spans 11 amino acids. CDR3 in amino acids: CSSPGDTEAFF. The CDR3 DNA reads as TGCAGCTCCCCCGGGGACACTGAAGCTTTCTTT.

This clone was seen a single time. The chain recombines TRBV5-1 with TRBJ2-7; D unresolved. Germline V gene lookup returns CDR1 SGHRS and CDR2 YFSETQ. CDR3 size: 16 residues. Trimming cost V 3 bases and J 2 bases, with 18 bases left between them. CDR3: CASSSRIDLGTYEQYF. CDR3 nucleotide sequence: TGCGCCAGCAGCTCTAGGATTGACCTCGGAACCTACGAGCAGTACTTC. Complete variable domain (other parts from reference TRBV5-1 and TRBJ2-7): KAGVTQTPRYLIKTRGQQVTLSCSPISGHRSVSWYQQTPGQGLQFLFEYFSETQRNKGNFPGRFSGRQFSNSRSEMNVSTLELGDSALYLCASSSRIDLGTYEQYFGPGTRLTVT.

The CDR3 loop is CASSPTASEAFF. CDR3 nucleotide sequence: TGTGCCAGCAGCCCGACAGCTTCTGAAGCTTTCTTT. The chain employs TRBV7-9 and TRBJ1-1, with D possibly being TRBD1 (5 bases). The germline V gene encodes CDR1 SEHNR and CDR2 FQNEAQ (reference sequence). This CDR3 is 12 amino acids long. Trimming removed 5 bases at V and 6 bases at J, with 10 bases between.

CDR3 sequence reads: CASSLSSGGALEQYF. The CDR3 bases are TGTGCCAGCAGTTTATCTAGCGGGGGGGCCCTCGAGCAGTACTTC. The rearrangement joins TRBV27 to TRBJ2-7; 11 bases agree with TRBD2. V dropped 0 bases and J dropped 6; count of bases not matched to a gene: 4. Germline CDR1 MNHEY, CDR2 SMNVEV (reference sequence). CDR3 length: 15 amino acids.

The V call is TRBV5-6, the J call TRBJ2-7, with TRBD2 as a possible D gene (5 bases). The CDR3 sequence is 12 residues long. The V gene's germline CDR1 is SGHDT and CDR2 YYEEEE. Trimming cost V 2 bases and J 3 bases, with 6 bases left between them. This CDR3 is CASSFGDYEQYF. The DNA of the CDR3 is TGTGCCAGCAGCTTCGGGGACTACGAGCAGTACTTC.

The chain links TRBV28 to TRBJ1-5; D is uncertain. Trimming took 8 bases from V and 9 from J, leaving 8 bases between them. Germline-derived CDR1 and CDR2 are MDHEN and SYDVKM. This CDR3 has 10 amino acids. CDR3 nucleotides: TGTGCCAGCGGGTCGGGGCCCCAGCATTTT. Amino acids: CASGSGPQHF.

This clone is a singleton in its sample. The J gene is TRBJ2-7, the V gene TRBV30; TRBD2 might be the D (5 bases). The CDR3 has 14 residues. The germline V and J ends were trimmed by 3 bases and 5 bases, with 17 bases remaining between them. CDR1 is GTSNPN, CDR2 SVGIG, per germline (reference sequence). CDR3 DNA sequence: TGTGCCTGGAGCCGCGGGTCAGGTATCCACGAGCAGTACTTC. It translates to CAWSRGSGIHEQYF.